This TCR beta chain derives from a study of shared clonotypes between healthy human individuals. Overall study: The people who gave samples were two women and a few men aged 18 to 49. Overall study findings and caveats: Researchers found naive subsets generally carried larger estimated richness than memory subsets.

Produced via immunoSEQ multiplex PCR; TCRdb's table is partial and in-frame only. The sample carries roughly 890,000 clones, almost 95% recorded once. CD8 cells classed as naive were CD45RO-negative and positively selected for CCR7, excluding terminally differentiated effector memory CD45RA+ cells. Turning to this clone: As yet, its antigen is unknown.

The CDR3 is 15 amino acids. Germline-derived CDR1 and CDR2 are SGHRS and YFSETQ. The ends were cut back, 4 bases at V and 5 bases at J, with 18 bases in the middle. The specimen was naive CD8+ T cells sorted from blood. The clonotype originates from a man aged 25-45 years in good health. V is TRBV5-1 and J is TRBJ1-2; no clear D. This CDR3 reads CASSDNKRDLYGYTF. The CDR3 DNA is TGCGCCAGCAGCGATAATAAAAGGGATTTATATGGCTACACCTTC.